A selection of T cell receptor beta chains follows, all from one sample in a study of blood T cell repertoires in COVID-19. The method was immunoSEQ multiplex PCR; TCRdb's version includes in-frame clones alone and lacks a portion of them. Among some 300,000 clones listed, 85% to 90% were seen once. The sample taken for sequencing was peripheral blood. Source of these receptors: a man between 65 and 85 years old with acute or convalescent COVID-19. Each CDR3 is given with its conserved first and last residue. A D gene is named only where the DNA matches it firmly. The size of a clone is reported for some rows only, either as once, few or many, or as a class for expanded clones.

j_call clone_size cdr3_length d_call v_call cdr3_aa cdr3_nt
TRBJ2-3 - 14 - TRBV5-5 CASSLGTIADTQYF TGTGCCAGCAGCTTGGGGACAATTGCAGATACGCAGTATTTT
TRBJ2-5 - 18 TRBD1 TRBV19 CASSSRTGRARNAETQYF TGTGCCAGTAGTTCCCGGACAGGACGTGCCCGGAATGCAGAGACCCAGTACTTC
TRBJ1-6 - 14 - TRBV19 CASSASSYNSPLHF TGTGCCAGTAGTGCGAGCTCCTATAATTCACCCCTCCACTTT
TRBJ1-2 - 13 TRBD1 TRBV12-3/TRBV12-4 CASSSGQGSGYTF TGTGCCAGCAGTTCGGGACAGGGGTCTGGCTACACCTTC
TRBJ2-1 - 12 - TRBV12-3/TRBV12-4 CASSLGWGEQFF TGTGCCAGCAGTTTAGGCTGGGGCGAGCAGTTCTTC
TRBJ1-2 - 14 TRBD1 TRBV6-2/TRBV6-3 CASSYRTGNYGYTF TGTGCCAGCAGTTACCGGACAGGTAACTATGGCTACACCTTC
TRBJ1-2 - 14 TRBD1 TRBV5-1 CASSGQGRDYGYTF TGCGCCAGCAGCGGACAGGGTCGTGACTATGGCTACACCTTC
TRBJ2-1 few 15 TRBD1 TRBV5-1 CASSLPGQGPNEQFF TGCGCCAGCAGCTTACCGGGACAGGGACCCAATGAGCAGTTCTTC
TRBJ1-5 few 16 - TRBV19 CASSSLGRNSNQPQHF TGTGCCAGTAGTAGTCTGGGGAGAAATAGCAATCAGCCCCAGCATTTT
TRBJ2-5 once 13 - TRBV28 CASRRGSGETQYF TGTGCCAGCAGAAGGGGGTCAGGAGAGACCCAGTACTTC
TRBJ1-4 - 17 - TRBV6-1 CASSEGFGAATNEKLFF TGTGCCAGCAGTGAAGGGTTTGGGGCGGCAACTAATGAAAAACTGTTTTTT
TRBJ1-6 - 15 TRBD1 TRBV7-9 CASSPGQDYNSPLHF TGTGCCAGCAGCCCGGGACAGGATTATAATTCACCCCTCCACTTT
TRBJ1-4 - 14 - TRBV5-1 CASRAGAANEKLFF TGCGCCAGCCGCGCAGGGGCAGCGAATGAAAAACTGTTTTTT
TRBJ2-1 - 15 - TRBV28 CASSLAGYSYNEQFF TGTGCCAGCAGTTTAGCGGGATATTCCTACAATGAGCAGTTCTTC
TRBJ2-1 - 14 - TRBV9 CASSVDQGPNEQFF TGTGCCAGCAGCGTAGATCAGGGGCCAAATGAGCAGTTCTTC
TRBJ2-7 - 13 - TRBV6-2/TRBV6-3 CASSYSDSGTGDF TGTGCCAGCAGTTACTCGGATTCCGGGACGGGGGACTTC
TRBJ1-2 - 13 - TRBV28 CASSFTANYGYTF TGTGCCAGCAGTTTTACAGCAAACTATGGCTACACCTTC
TRBJ2-3 - 15 TRBD1 TRBV4-2 CASSQDGQAGDTQYF TGTGCCAGCAGCCAAGATGGACAGGCGGGAGATACGCAGTATTTT
TRBJ1-1 - 13 - TRBV7-2 CASSLYGGTEAFF TGTGCCAGCAGCTTATACGGGGGGACTGAAGCTTTCTTT
TRBJ1-2 few 14 - TRBV7-2 CASSPDSAGWGYTF TGTGCCAGCAGCCCGGACTCAGCCGGATGGGGCTACACCTTC
TRBJ2-7 - 16 TRBD2 TRBV6-5 CASSSLAGDSSYEQYF TGTGCCAGCAGTTCCCTAGCGGGGGATTCGAGCTACGAGCAGTACTTC
TRBJ2-1 few 11 - TRBV19 CASSTHNEQFF TGTGCCAGTAGTACTCACAATGAGCAGTTCTTC